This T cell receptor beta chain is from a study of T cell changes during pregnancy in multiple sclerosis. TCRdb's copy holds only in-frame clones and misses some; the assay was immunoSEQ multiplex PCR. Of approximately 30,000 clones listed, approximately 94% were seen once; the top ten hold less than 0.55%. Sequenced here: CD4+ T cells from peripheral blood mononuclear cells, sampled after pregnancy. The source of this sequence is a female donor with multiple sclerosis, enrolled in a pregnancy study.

CDR3 residues: CSVRQGNLGYGYTF. DNA for the CDR3: TGCAGCGTCCGACAGGGGAATCTCGGCTATGGCTACACCTTC. J is TRBJ1-2 and V is TRBV29-1, with TRBD1 matching over 8 bases. Losses at the gene ends were 6 bases for V and 4 bases for J; bases not matched to a gene: 10. The CDR3 covers 14 residues. Germline CDR1 reads SQVTM; CDR2 reads ANQGSEA.